Below are 31 T cell receptor beta chains sequenced from a single sample in a study of blood T cell repertoires in COVID-19. Clones were read by immunoSEQ multiplex PCR, and TCRdb kept only the in-frame ones, dropping some. Of tens of thousands of clones in the sample, around 75% were seen once. Sequencing was performed on peripheral blood. The receptors originated from a human donor in a cohort sampled during active COVID-19.

This clone is a singleton in its sample. The gene calls are TRBV18 and TRBJ2-3, with 7 bases matching TRBD1. The V segment lost 6 bases and the J segment 6 bases; nucleotides outside the gene matches: 6. CDR3 length equals 13 residues. Germline V CDR1 and CDR2: KGHSH, LQKENI. CDR3 DNA sequence: TGTGCCAGCTCCCGAGGGACAGATGATACGCAGTATTTT. This sequence encodes CASSRGTDDTQYF.

Here the CDR3 DNA reads TGCGCCAGCAGCCAAGGGCAGGGGGCTATTTACGAGCAGTACTTC. This gives the protein CASSQGQGAIYEQYF. J is TRBJ2-7 and V is TRBV4-1; 8 bases line up with TRBD1. Looked up from germline, CDR1 is MGHRA and CDR2 is YSYEKL. This CDR3 is 15 amino acids long. Germline trimming cut 1 base from V and 4 bases from J; bases unmatched to any gene: 6.

The genes are TRBV5-1 and TRBJ1-5; D is perhaps TRBD1 (5 bases). Germline CDR1 reads SGHRS; CDR2 reads YFSETQ. Trimming shortened V by 0 bases and J by 5 bases, and 12 bases separated the two germline ends. This CDR3 has 15 amino acids. CDR3 region: CASSLVGRADQPQHF. The DNA of the CDR3 is TGCGCCAGCAGCTTGGTTGGCAGGGCGGATCAGCCCCAGCATTTT.

In its sample, this clone was seen once. The chain joins TRBV5-1 to TRBJ2-3; 10 bases agree with TRBD2. The junction had 2 bases not matched to a gene; V was cut back by 0 bases and J by 4 bases. This CDR3 comprises 15 residues. CDR1 SGHRS and CDR2 YFSETQ come from the germline V gene. CDR3 DNA sequence: TGCGCCAGCAGCTTGGCTAGCGGGAGTGCAGATACGCAGTATTTT. Amino acids: CASSLASGSADTQYF.

The gene calls are TRBV6-4 and TRBJ2-3; no clear D. Germline lookup yields CDR1 MRHNA and CDR2 SNTAGT. The CDR3 consists of 15 residues. V lost 0 bases and J lost 7, with 14 bases in between. The CDR3 sequence: CASSDSAGLGYTQYF. Here the CDR3 DNA reads TGTGCCAGCAGTGACTCGGCTGGCCTAGGATATACGCAGTATTTT.

The J gene is TRBJ2-1, the V gene TRBV12-5; D possibly corresponds to TRBD2 (6 bases). CDR3 size: 16 residues. Germline values: CDR1 LGHNT, CDR2 FRNRAP. Trimming removed 3 bases from V and 1 base from J, with 13 bases in between. CDR3 bases: TGTGCTAGTGGTTTAACCGGGAGTGCTTCCTACAATGAGCAGTTCTTC. This encodes CASGLTGSASYNEQFF.

This clone has just a few counts. This chain joins TRBV6-1 and TRBJ1-1; 8 positions agree with TRBD1. Germline V lookup: CDR1 MNHNS, CDR2 SASEGT. The J segment lost 0 bases and the V segment lost 4 bases, leaving 7 bases of the junction unmatched. The CDR3 loop spans 16 amino acids. In nucleotides, the CDR3 is TGTGCCAGCAGTGCGGACCCGGGACAGGTGAACACTGAAGCTTTCTTT. This encodes CASSADPGQVNTEAFF.

This chain uses TRBV6-5 with TRBJ2-2; a weak D match, TRBD2 (5 bases). V shed 2 bases and J shed 4 bases, with 8 bases lying between them. The CDR3 consists of 14 residues. The V gene's germline CDR1 is MNHEY and CDR2 SVGAGI. CDR3 sequence: CASSYRERTGELFF. CDR3 sequence (DNA): TGTGCCAGCAGTTACCGGGAACGCACCGGGGAGCTGTTTTTT.

The rearrangement links TRBV27 to TRBJ2-7; 9 bases line up with TRBD1. Germline V gene data show CDR1 as MNHEY and CDR2 as SMNVEV (reference sequence). The CDR3 has 14 amino acids. J gave up 6 bases and V 3 bases, and 6 bases lay outside the gene matches. Here the CDR3 reads CASSLAGQGFEQYF. Written as DNA, the CDR3 is TGTGCCAGCAGTTTGGCGGGACAGGGTTTCGAGCAGTACTTC.

This clone has only one observation. The chain links TRBV4-1 to TRBJ1-2, with D possibly TRBD1 on 6 matching bases. V was shortened by 0 bases and J by 2 bases, with 13 bases between the two germline ends. CDR3 length: 16 residues. Germline assignment: CDR1 MGHRA and CDR2 YSYEKL. As DNA, the CDR3 is TGCGCCAGCAGCCAAGATTGGGGGGGCACGAACTATGGCTACACCTTC. Translation gives CASSQDWGGTNYGYTF.

This clone was found a few times. V and J are TRBV12-5 and TRBJ2-2; 7 nucleotides match TRBD2. The CDR3 sequence is 14 residues long. Looked up from germline, CDR1 is LGHNT and CDR2 is FRNRAP. With V trimmed by 6 bases and J by 0 bases, 1 base remained unmatched. The CDR3 here is CASGTSANTGELFF. The CDR3, as DNA: TGTGCTAGTGGAACTAGCGCGAACACCGGGGAGCTGTTTTTT.

The chain joins TRBV19 to TRBJ2-2, with D unresolved. The CDR3 loop spans 12 amino acids. Germline-derived CDR1 and CDR2 are LNHDA and SQIVND (reference sequence). V was cut by 6 bases and J by 6 bases, with 8 bases left in between. The CDR3 DNA reads as TGTGCCAGTAGCGAACGGGCCGGGGAGCTGTTTTTT. This sequence encodes CASSERAGELFF.

This chain uses TRBV4-1 with TRBJ2-3, with 13 bases identical to TRBD2. CDR1 is MGHRA and CDR2 is YSYEKL in the germline V gene. This CDR3 has 17 amino acids. V shed 6 bases and J 2 bases; nucleotides not matched to a gene: 8. The DNA of the CDR3 is TGCGCCAGCAGTCGGACTAGCGGGAGAGGGGTCACAGATACGCAGTATTTT. This translates into CASSRTSGRGVTDTQYF.

The chain is built from TRBV6-5 and TRBJ2-7; 7 nucleotides agree with TRBD2. V shed 7 bases, J shed 0 bases, and the junction held 3 bases outside the gene matches. From germline, CDR1 is MNHEY and CDR2 SVGAGI. The CDR3 extends over 13 amino acids. The DNA of the CDR3 is TGTGCCAGCACTCCGGGGGGCTCCTACGAGCAGTACTTC. Amino acids: CASTPGGSYEQYF.

The CDR3 DNA is TGTGCCAGCAGCTTAGCCGGGACTAGCTACGAGCAGTACTTC. It codes for CASSLAGTSYEQYF. The chain couples TRBV7-9 to TRBJ2-7, with 8 bases matching TRBD2. This CDR3 contains 14 residues. V lost 0 bases, J lost 3 bases, and 1 base stayed unmatched. The germline gives CDR1 SEHNR, CDR2 FQNEAQ (reference sequence).

The chain couples TRBV6-5 to TRBJ1-2; 7 bases line up with TRBD1. Trimming cost V 6 bases and J 4 bases; bases outside gene matches: 8. Germline V CDR1 and CDR2: MNHEY, SVGAGI. The CDR3 loop spans 14 amino acids. The CDR3, as DNA: TGTGCCAGCAGCCCGACAGGGTTTGGCTATGGCTACACCTTC. Its translation: CASSPTGFGYGYTF.

The CDR3 DNA reads TGTGCCAGCGAGATAACTAGCCGCTCCTACGAGCAGTACTTC. This translates into CASEITSRSYEQYF. The chain carries TRBV6-4 and TRBJ2-7; D may be TRBD2 (6 bases). Germline CDR1 and CDR2: MRHNA and SNTAGT. The V end lost 8 bases, the J end lost 0 bases, and 14 bases lay between the germline ends. This CDR3 spans 14 amino acids.

The V call is TRBV7-2, the J call TRBJ2-3; 8 bases fit TRBD1. This CDR3 comprises 15 residues. Germline assignment: CDR1 SGHTA and CDR2 FQGNSA. V dropped 6 bases and J dropped 2; count of bases not matched to a gene: 7. CDR3 DNA sequence: TGTGCCAGCAGGCAGGGGGCGGTTTTCACAGATACGCAGTATTTT. Its translation is CASRQGAVFTDTQYF.

This chain links TRBV2 with TRBJ1-1; D perhaps matches TRBD1 (6 bases). Per germline, CDR1 SNHLY and CDR2 FYNNEI. Between the trimmed V and J ends, which lost 8 bases and 0 bases, there was a span of 10 bases. The CDR3 spans 13 residues. CDR3 nucleotides: TGTGCCAGCTACAGGGCCCTGAACACTGAAGCTTTCTTT. It is translated as CASYRALNTEAFF.

The chain has TRBV18 and TRBJ2-3, with TRBD1 matching 8 bases. Germline CDR1 KGHSH, CDR2 LQKENI. CDR3 size: 15 residues. Germline trimming cut 3 bases from V and 2 bases from J; bases unmatched to any gene: 4. The CDR3 DNA follows: TGTGCCAGCTCACCTCGACAGGGGAACACAGATACGCAGTATTTT. As protein: CASSPRQGNTDTQYF.

This chain links TRBV2 with TRBJ2-5; possibly TRBD2 for D (6 bases). In germline, CDR1 is SNHLY, CDR2 FYNNEI. Trimming took 6 bases from V and 6 from J, leaving 8 bases between them. This CDR3 spans 11 amino acids. The CDR3 region is CASRGGQTQYF. As DNA, the CDR3 is TGTGCCAGCAGGGGGGGACAGACCCAGTACTTC.

The chain has TRBV24-1 and TRBJ2-5, with 8 bases identical to TRBD2. Germline trimming cut 1 base from V and 7 bases from J; bases unmatched to any gene: 10. The CDR3 is made up of 16 amino acids. The germline V gene encodes CDR1 KGHDR and CDR2 SFDVKD. The CDR3 sequence: CATSDLRTSGPGTQYF. The CDR3 DNA follows: TGTGCCACCAGTGATTTACGCACTAGCGGACCAGGGACCCAGTACTTC.

The chain couples TRBV28 to TRBJ2-3; tentatively, D is TRBD2 (6 bases). Germline V gene data show CDR1 as MDHEN and CDR2 as SYDVKM. The CDR3 extends over 16 amino acids. V dropped 1 base and J dropped 0 bases, with 11 bases sitting between them. The CDR3 is CASSLLGGMSTDTQYF. CDR3 sequence (DNA): TGTGCCAGCAGTTTATTGGGCGGGATGAGCACAGATACGCAGTATTTT.

The V call is TRBV3-1 (or the pseudogene TRBV3-2), the J call TRBJ2-7, with D possibly being TRBD2 (6 bases). The germline V gene has CDR1 LGHDT and CDR2 YNNKEL (reference sequence). V was pared by 0 bases and J by 2 bases, with 11 bases between. This CDR3 has 15 residues. The CDR3 DNA reads TGTGCCAGCAGCCAAGACGTTAGCGGAGCCTACGAGCAGTACTTC. This encodes CASSQDVSGAYEQYF.

The CDR3 loop reads CASSLYASAYNEQFF. The CDR3, as DNA: TGTGCCAGCAGCTTGTATGCTAGCGCCTACAATGAGCAGTTCTTC. The chain has TRBV7-6 and TRBJ2-1; tentative D call: TRBD2 (6 bases). The germline V gene has CDR1 SGHVS and CDR2 FNYEAQ. The CDR3 is 15 amino acids. Trimming pared 3 bases from V and 2 bases from J, leaving 11 bases between.

The chain carries TRBV24-1 and TRBJ2-3; D is perhaps TRBD2 (6 bases). Trimming pared 0 bases from V and 3 bases from J, leaving 6 bases between. The CDR3 has 14 amino acids. Germline V gene data show CDR1 as KGHDR and CDR2 as SFDVKD. The CDR3, as DNA: TGTGCCACCAGTGATTTGCGGGAGACAGATACGCAGTATTTT. Amino acids: CATSDLRETDTQYF.

This clone was detected only a few times. The chain has TRBV7-6 and TRBJ2-7; 9 bases align to TRBD2. Germline V gives CDR1 SGHVS, CDR2 FNYEAQ. V dropped 0 bases and J dropped 0; count of bases not matched to a gene: 3. This CDR3 comprises 16 residues. The CDR3 region is CASSLARLADSYEQYF. In DNA, the CDR3 is TGTGCCAGCAGCTTAGCGAGACTAGCGGACTCCTACGAGCAGTACTTC.

This clone was counted once. This chain links TRBV24-1 with TRBJ2-5; TRBD2 aligns across 7 bases. The germline gives CDR1 KGHDR, CDR2 SFDVKD. With V trimmed by 5 bases and J by 5 bases, 10 bases remained unmatched. The CDR3 totals 15 residues. CDR3 protein: CATSVGQGGAETQYF. CDR3 sequence (DNA): TGTGCCACCAGTGTAGGGCAGGGAGGGGCCGAGACCCAGTACTTC.

V gene TRBV27 combines with J gene TRBJ2-6; D is perhaps TRBD1 (5 bases). Germline V gene lookup returns CDR1 MNHEY and CDR2 SMNVEV (reference sequence). Trimming pared 5 bases from V and 0 bases from J, leaving 11 bases between. CDR3 length: 16 amino acids. CDR3: CASSTAGFSGANVLTF. The CDR3 DNA follows: TGTGCCAGCAGTACTGCAGGGTTCTCTGGGGCCAACGTCCTGACTTTC.

This sequence joins TRBV5-5 and TRBJ2-3, with 10 bases lining up with TRBD2. V lost 2 bases and J lost 4; bases outside the gene matches: 4. Germline V gene data show CDR1 as SGHKS and CDR2 as YYEKEE (reference sequence). The CDR3 is 15 amino acids. CDR3 sequence: CASSFSSGSPDTQYF. CDR3 coding DNA: TGTGCCAGCAGCTTTTCTAGCGGGAGTCCAGATACGCAGTATTTT.

The J gene is TRBJ2-5, the V gene TRBV3-1 (or the pseudogene TRBV3-2), with TRBD2 as a possible D gene (6 bases). Trimming removed 0 bases at V and 5 bases at J, with 13 bases between. Germline CDR1 and CDR2: LGHDT and YNNKEL (reference sequence). This CDR3 region has 15 residues. The CDR3 DNA is TGTGCCAGCAGCCAAGAGGTGTACGGGGGTGAGACCCAGTACTTC. Translating it yields CASSQEVYGGETQYF.